Following are 15 T cell receptor beta chains from one sample sequenced in a study of blood T cell repertoires in COVID-19. TCRdb's table, derived via immunoSEQ multiplex PCR, lists solely in-frame clones and lacks some. This table has under 250,000 clones, approximately 81% appearing once. The source material was peripheral blood. The receptors here all came from a man between 45 and 60 years old who had recovered from COVID-19.

This sequence joins TRBV11-2 and TRBJ2-2, with 8 bases matching TRBD1. CDR1 is SGHAT and CDR2 is FQNNGV in the germline V gene. The CDR3 runs to 15 residues. Trimming took 5 bases from V and 5 from J; bases not matched to a gene: 7. CDR3 region: CASSPPRTGTGELFF. The CDR3 bases are TGTGCCAGCAGCCCCCCAAGGACAGGGACCGGGGAGCTGTTTTTT.

The chain is built from TRBV5-1 and TRBJ2-3; D gene uncertain. CDR3 size: 15 residues. With 0 bases removed from V and 0 bases from J, the gap between germline ends came to 8 bases. The germline gives CDR1 SGHRS, CDR2 YFSETQ. The CDR3 region is CASSLGATSTDTQYF. In nucleotides, the CDR3 is TGCGCCAGCAGCTTGGGCGCGACTAGCACAGATACGCAGTATTTT.

V is TRBV10-2 and J is TRBJ2-3; 9 nucleotides agree with TRBD1. The CDR3 is 15 amino acids. J gave up 1 base and V 6 bases, and 5 bases lay outside the gene matches. From germline, CDR1 is WSHSY and CDR2 SAAADI. CDR3 loop: CASRTGGAGTDTQYF. As DNA, the CDR3 is TGCGCCAGCAGAACAGGGGGCGCTGGCACAGATACGCAGTATTTT.

This clone has just a few counts. The chain combines TRBV6-5 with TRBJ2-1; D possibly corresponds to TRBD1 (5 bases). Trimming stripped 7 bases from V and 4 bases from J, with 17 bases between. This CDR3 is built from 15 residues. Per germline, CDR1 MNHEY and CDR2 SVGAGI. The CDR3 loop reads CASTLKGKGYNEQFF. CDR3 in DNA: TGTGCCAGCACCCTGAAGGGGAAGGGATACAATGAGCAGTTCTTC.

The chain uses TRBV5-6 and TRBJ2-5, with 7 nucleotides matching TRBD1. The CDR3 has 15 residues. V lost 6 bases to trimming and J lost 2 bases; unmatched junction nucleotides: 10. Germline V gives CDR1 SGHDT, CDR2 YYEEEE. The CDR3: CASMRTGDFQETQYF. The CDR3 DNA is TGTGCCAGCATGCGGACAGGAGATTTTCAAGAGACCCAGTACTTC.

J is TRBJ1-1 and V is TRBV7-9, with TRBD1 identical over 9 bases. V shed 4 bases, J shed 1 base, and the junction held 4 bases outside the gene matches. The CDR3 extends over 15 amino acids. The germline gives CDR1 SEHNR, CDR2 FQNEAQ (reference sequence). As DNA, the CDR3 is TGTGCCAGCAGCTCCTGGACAGGGGAGAACACTGAAGCTTTCTTT. It codes for CASSSWTGENTEAFF.

The V gene is TRBV12-3 or TRBV12-4, the J gene TRBJ2-1; D gene unclear. V lost 4 bases and J 7 bases, leaving 8 bases between the germline ends. This CDR3 contains 12 residues. CDR3 region: CASSYSRNEQFF. In DNA form, the CDR3 reads TGTGCCAGCAGTTATAGCCGGAATGAGCAGTTCTTC.

This chain joins TRBV19 and TRBJ2-7; tentative D call: TRBD1 (6 bases). V lost 6 bases, J lost 1 base, and 13 bases lay in between. The CDR3 length is 14 residues. CDR1 is LNHDA, CDR2 SQIVND, per germline (reference sequence). In DNA, the CDR3 is TGTGCCAGTAGGGCCGGGACAAGATCCTACGAGCAGTACTTC. Translating gives CASRAGTRSYEQYF.

This clone was found once. V is TRBV9 and J is TRBJ2-5, with 8 bases fitting TRBD1. Per the germline V gene, CDR1 is SGDLS and CDR2 is YYNGEE. The CDR3 length is 14 residues. J was trimmed by 6 bases and V by 3 bases; bases with no gene match: 7. Here the CDR3 DNA reads TGTGCCAGCAGCGCTCCAGGGGGCGCAAAGACCCAGTACTTC. It codes for CASSAPGGAKTQYF.

This chain links TRBV5-1 with TRBJ2-3; 7 bases map to TRBD1. The junction had 10 bases not matched to a gene; V was cut back by 4 bases and J by 2 bases. Germline assignment: CDR1 SGHRS and CDR2 YFSETQ. CDR3 length: 16 amino acids. CDR3 region: CASSTRTGDDTDTQYF. CDR3 nucleotide sequence: TGCGCCAGCAGCACCCGGACAGGAGACGACACAGATACGCAGTATTTT.

This chain links TRBV27 with TRBJ1-2, with D tentatively TRBD1 (6 bases). The CDR3 runs to 15 residues. Trimming took off 7 bases at V and 2 bases at J, with 17 bases between the two ends. In germline, CDR1 is MNHEY, CDR2 SMNVEV (reference sequence). CDR3: CASISPGHPNYGYTF. The CDR3 region has the DNA TGTGCCAGCATTTCCCCGGGACACCCAAACTATGGCTACACCTTC.

This clone was seen a few times. The junction departs from germline at one end; a sequencing error may be responsible. The chain recombines TRBV7-2 with TRBJ2-7, with TRBD1 identical over 7 bases. Germline CDR1 SGHTA, CDR2 FQGNSA. The CDR3 consists of 13 residues. The CDR3 DNA follows: TGTGCCAGCAGGTTAGGGGGCCTCCACGAGCAGTACTTC. This gives the protein CASRLGGLHEQYF.

The V call is TRBV4-1, the J call TRBJ2-1, with TRBD2 matching 9 bases. V lost 5 bases, J lost 2 bases, and 4 bases stayed unmatched. The CDR3 is 15 residues long. From germline, CDR1 is MGHRA and CDR2 YSYEKL. CDR3 sequence: CASSSRLAAYNEQFF. In DNA form, the CDR3 reads TGCGCCAGCAGCTCTCGACTAGCGGCCTACAATGAGCAGTTCTTC.

The chain recombines TRBV27 with TRBJ2-7; 7 bases fit TRBD2. Trimming at V came to 2 bases and at J to 1 base, leaving 14 bases not matched to a gene. The CDR3 length is 18 residues. Germline-derived CDR1 and CDR2 are MNHEY and SMNVEV (reference sequence). The CDR3, as DNA: TGTGCCAGCAGTTTAGGTAGCGGGCTGTTCAAATTGTCCTACGAGCAGTACTTC. Translation: CASSLGSGLFKLSYEQYF.

In this sample, this clone turned up once. The rearrangement links TRBV5-6 to TRBJ2-5; D may be TRBD2 (6 bases). V was cut by 4 bases and J by 6 bases, with 22 bases left in between. CDR3 length: 16 residues. Germline CDR1 is SGHDT and CDR2 is YYEEEE. For the CDR3, the DNA is TGTGCCAGCAGCCAGCTGGCGGGGATGATTACGAAGACCCAGTACTTC. Encoded protein: CASSQLAGMITKTQYF.